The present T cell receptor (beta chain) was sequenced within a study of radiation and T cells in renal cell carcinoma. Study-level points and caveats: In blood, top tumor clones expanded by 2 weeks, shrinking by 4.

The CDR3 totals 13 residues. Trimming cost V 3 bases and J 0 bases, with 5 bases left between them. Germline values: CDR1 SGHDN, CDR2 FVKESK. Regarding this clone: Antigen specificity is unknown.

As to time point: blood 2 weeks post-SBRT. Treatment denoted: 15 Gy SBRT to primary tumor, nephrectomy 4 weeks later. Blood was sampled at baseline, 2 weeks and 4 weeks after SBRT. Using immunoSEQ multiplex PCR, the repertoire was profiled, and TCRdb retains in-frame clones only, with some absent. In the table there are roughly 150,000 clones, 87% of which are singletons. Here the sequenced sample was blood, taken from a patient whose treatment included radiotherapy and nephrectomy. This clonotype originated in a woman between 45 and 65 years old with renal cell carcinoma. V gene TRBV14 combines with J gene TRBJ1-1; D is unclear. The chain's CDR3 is CASSHSMNTEAFF. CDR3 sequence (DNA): TGTGCCAGCAGCCATTCCATGAACACTGAAGCTTTCTTT.